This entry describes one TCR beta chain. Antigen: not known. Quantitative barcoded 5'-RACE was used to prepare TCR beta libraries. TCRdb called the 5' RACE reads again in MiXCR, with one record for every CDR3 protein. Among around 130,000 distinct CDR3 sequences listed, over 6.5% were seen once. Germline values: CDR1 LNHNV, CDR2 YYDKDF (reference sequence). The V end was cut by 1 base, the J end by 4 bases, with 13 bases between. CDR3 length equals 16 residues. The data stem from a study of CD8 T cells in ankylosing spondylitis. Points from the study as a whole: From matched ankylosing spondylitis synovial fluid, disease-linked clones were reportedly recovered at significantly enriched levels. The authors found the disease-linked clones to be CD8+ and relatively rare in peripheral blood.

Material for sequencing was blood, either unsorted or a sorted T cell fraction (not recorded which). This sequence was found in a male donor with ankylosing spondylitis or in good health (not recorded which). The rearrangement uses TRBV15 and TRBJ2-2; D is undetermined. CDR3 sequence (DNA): TGTGCCACCAGCAGAGTGCGAGGCCTTATCACCGGGGAGCTGTTTTTT. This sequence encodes CATSRVRGLITGELFF.